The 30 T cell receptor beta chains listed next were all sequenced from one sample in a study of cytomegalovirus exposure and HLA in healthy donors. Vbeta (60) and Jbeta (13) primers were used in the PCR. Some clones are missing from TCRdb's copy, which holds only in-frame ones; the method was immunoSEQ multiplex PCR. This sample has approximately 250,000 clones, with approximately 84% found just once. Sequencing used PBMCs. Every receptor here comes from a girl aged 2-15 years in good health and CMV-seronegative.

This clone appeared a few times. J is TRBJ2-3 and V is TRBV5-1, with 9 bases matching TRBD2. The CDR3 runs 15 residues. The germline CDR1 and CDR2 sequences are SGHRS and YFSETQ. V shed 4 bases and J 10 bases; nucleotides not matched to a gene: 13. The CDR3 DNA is TGCGCCAGCAGCCCAGGGGGGACTAGCCGAAGGGCGCAGTATTTT. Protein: CASSPGGTSRRAQYF.

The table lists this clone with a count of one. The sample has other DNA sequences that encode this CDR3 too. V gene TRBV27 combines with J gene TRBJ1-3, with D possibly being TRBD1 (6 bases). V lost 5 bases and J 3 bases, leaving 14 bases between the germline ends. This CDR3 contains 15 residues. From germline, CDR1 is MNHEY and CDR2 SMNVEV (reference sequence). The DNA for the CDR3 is TGTGCCAGCAGTGCGGTTGGGGGCCTTGGAAACACCATATATTTT. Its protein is CASSAVGGLGNTIYF.

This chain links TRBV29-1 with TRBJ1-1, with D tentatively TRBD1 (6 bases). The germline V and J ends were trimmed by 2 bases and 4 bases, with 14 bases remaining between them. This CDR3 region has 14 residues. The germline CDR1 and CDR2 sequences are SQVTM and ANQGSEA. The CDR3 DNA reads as TGCAGCGTTGAACCACAGGGAGGGAGCACTGAAGCTTTCTTT. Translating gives CSVEPQGGSTEAFF.

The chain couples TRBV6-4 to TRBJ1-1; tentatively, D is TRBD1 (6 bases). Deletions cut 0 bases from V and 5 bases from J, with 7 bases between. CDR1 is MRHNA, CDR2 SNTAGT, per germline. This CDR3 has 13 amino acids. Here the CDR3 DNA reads TGTGCCAGCAGTGACTCGAGGGGGACTGAAGCTTTCTTT. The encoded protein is CASSDSRGTEAFF.

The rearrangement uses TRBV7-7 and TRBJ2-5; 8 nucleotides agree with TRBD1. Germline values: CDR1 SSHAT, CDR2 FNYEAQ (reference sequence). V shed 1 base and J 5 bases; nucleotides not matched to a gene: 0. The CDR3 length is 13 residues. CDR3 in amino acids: CASSLGTGETQYF. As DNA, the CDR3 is TGTGCCAGCAGCTTAGGGACAGGGGAGACCCAGTACTTC.

The CDR3 bases are TGCAGCGTTCTTCAGGGGAGCACAGATACGCAGTATTTT. This encodes CSVLQGSTDTQYF. The rearrangement joins TRBV29-1 to TRBJ2-3, with a possible D match to TRBD1 (6 bases). This CDR3 is 13 amino acids long. Germline V gene sequence: CDR1 SQVTM, CDR2 ANQGSEA. Trimming took 5 bases from V and 0 from J, leaving 9 bases between them.

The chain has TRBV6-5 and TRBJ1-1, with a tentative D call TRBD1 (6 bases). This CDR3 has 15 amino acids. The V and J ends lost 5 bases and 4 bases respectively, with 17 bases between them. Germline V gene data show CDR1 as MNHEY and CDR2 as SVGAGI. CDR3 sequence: CASSARGGITTEAFF. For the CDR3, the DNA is TGTGCCAGCAGTGCGAGGGGGGGGATCACCACTGAAGCTTTCTTT.

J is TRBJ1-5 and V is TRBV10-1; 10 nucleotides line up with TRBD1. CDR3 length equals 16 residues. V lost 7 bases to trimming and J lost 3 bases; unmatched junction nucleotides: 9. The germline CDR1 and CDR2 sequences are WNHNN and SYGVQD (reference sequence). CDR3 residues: CASTRPGTGANQPQHF. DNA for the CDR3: TGCGCCAGCACCCGTCCCGGGACAGGGGCCAATCAGCCCCAGCATTTT.

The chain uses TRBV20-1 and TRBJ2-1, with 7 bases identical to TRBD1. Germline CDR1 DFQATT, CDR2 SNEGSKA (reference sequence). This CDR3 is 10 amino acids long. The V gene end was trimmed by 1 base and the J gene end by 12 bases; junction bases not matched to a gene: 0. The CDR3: CSARGTGQFF. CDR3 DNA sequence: TGCAGTGCTAGAGGGACAGGGCAGTTCTTC.

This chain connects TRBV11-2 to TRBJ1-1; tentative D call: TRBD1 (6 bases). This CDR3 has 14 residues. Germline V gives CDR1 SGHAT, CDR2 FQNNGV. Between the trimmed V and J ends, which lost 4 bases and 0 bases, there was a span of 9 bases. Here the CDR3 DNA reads TGTGCCAGCAGCTACCGGACAGTGAACACTGAAGCTTTCTTT. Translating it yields CASSYRTVNTEAFF.

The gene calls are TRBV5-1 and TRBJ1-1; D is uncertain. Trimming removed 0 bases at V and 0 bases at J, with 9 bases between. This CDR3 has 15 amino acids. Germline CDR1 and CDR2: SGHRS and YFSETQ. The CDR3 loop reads CASSLGGTMNTEAFF. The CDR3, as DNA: TGCGCCAGCAGCTTGGGTGGCACCATGAACACTGAAGCTTTCTTT.

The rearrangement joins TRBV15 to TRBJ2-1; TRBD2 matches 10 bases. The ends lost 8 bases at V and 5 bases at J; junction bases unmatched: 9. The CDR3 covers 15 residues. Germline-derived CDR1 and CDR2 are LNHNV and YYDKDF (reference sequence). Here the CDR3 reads CATGSGTSDHNEQFF. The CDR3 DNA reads TGTGCCACCGGCTCCGGGACTAGCGACCACAATGAGCAGTTCTTC.

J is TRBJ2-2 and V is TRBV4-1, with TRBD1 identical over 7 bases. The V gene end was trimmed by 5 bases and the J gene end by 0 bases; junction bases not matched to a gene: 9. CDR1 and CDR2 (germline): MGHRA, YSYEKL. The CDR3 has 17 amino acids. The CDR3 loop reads CASSVSGTATNTGELFF. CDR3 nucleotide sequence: TGCGCCAGCAGCGTATCCGGGACAGCCACGAACACCGGGGAGCTGTTTTTT.

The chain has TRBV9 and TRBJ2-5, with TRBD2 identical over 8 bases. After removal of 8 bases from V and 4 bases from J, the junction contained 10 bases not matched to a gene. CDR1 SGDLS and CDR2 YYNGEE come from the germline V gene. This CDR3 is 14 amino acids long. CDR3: CARSGREVVETQYF. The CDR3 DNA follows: TGTGCCAGGAGTGGGCGGGAGGTTGTAGAGACCCAGTACTTC.

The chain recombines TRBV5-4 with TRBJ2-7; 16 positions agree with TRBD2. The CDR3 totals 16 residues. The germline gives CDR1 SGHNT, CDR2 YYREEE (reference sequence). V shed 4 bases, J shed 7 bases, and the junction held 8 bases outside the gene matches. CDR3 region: CASSIGTSGGAREQYF. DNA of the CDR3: TGTGCCAGCAGCATCGGGACTAGCGGGGGGGCTAGGGAGCAGTACTTC.

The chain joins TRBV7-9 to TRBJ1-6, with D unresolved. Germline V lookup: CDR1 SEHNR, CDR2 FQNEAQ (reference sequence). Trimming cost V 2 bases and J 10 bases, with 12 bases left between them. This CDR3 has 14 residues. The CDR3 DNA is TGTGCCAGCAGCTTACGGAGGGCGGACTCACCCCTCCACTTT. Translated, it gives CASSLRRADSPLHF.

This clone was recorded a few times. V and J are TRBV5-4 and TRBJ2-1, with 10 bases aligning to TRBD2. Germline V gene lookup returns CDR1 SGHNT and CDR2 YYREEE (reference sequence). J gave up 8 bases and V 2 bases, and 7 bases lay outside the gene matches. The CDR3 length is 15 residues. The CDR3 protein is CASSFPGLAIDEQFF. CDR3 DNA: TGTGCCAGCAGCTTCCCGGGACTAGCGATAGATGAGCAGTTCTTC. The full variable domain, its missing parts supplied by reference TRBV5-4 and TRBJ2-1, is ETGVTQSPTHLIKTRGQQVTLRCSSQSGHNTVSWYQQALGQGPQFIFQYYREEENGRGNFPPRFSGLQFPNYSSELNVNALELDDSALYLCASSFPGLAIDEQFFGPGTRLTVL.

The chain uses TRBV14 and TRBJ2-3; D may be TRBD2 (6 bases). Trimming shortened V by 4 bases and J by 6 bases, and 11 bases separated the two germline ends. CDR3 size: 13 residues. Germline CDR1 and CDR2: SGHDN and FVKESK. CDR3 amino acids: CASSPAGSDTQYF. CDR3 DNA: TGTGCCAGCAGCCCGGCGGGGTCGGATACGCAGTATTTT.

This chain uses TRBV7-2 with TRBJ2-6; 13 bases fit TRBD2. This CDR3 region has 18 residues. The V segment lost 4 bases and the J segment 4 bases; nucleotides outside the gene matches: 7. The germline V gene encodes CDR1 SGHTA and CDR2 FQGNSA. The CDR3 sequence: CASSSELAGGLGANVLTF. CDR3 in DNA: TGTGCCAGCAGCTCAGAACTAGCGGGGGGGCTAGGGGCCAACGTCCTGACTTTC.

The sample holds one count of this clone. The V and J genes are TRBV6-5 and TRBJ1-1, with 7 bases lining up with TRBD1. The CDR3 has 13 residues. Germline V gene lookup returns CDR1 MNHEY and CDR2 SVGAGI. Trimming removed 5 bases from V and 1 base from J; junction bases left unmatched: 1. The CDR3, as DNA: TGTGCCAGCAGTGGGACAGCGAACACTGAAGCTTTCTTT. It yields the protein CASSGTANTEAFF.

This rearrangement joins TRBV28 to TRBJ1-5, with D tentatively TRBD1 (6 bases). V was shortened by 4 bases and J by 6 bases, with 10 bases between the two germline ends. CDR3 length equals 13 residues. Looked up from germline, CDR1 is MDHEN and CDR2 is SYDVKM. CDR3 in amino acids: CASSYRAGQPQHF. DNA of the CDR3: TGTGCCAGCAGTTACAGGGCGGGTCAGCCCCAGCATTTT.

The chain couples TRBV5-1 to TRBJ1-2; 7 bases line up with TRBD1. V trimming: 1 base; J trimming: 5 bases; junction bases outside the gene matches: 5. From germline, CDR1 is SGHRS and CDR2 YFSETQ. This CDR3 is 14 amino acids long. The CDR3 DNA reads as TGCGCCAGCAGCTTGTCTACAGGGGTGTATGGCTACACCTTC. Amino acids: CASSLSTGVYGYTF.

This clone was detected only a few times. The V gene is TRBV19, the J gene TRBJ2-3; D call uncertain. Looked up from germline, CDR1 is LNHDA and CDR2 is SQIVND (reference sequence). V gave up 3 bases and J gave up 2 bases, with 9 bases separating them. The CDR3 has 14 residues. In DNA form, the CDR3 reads TGTGCCAGTAGTATCTCGGTCTACACAGATACGCAGTATTTT. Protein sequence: CASSISVYTDTQYF.

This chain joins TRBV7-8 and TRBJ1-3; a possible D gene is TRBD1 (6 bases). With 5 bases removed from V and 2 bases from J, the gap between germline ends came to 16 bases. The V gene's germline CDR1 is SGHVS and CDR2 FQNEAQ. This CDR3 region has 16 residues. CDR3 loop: CASSPRGGRAGNTIYF. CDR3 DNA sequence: TGTGCCAGCAGCCCCCGAGGGGGAAGAGCTGGAAACACCATATATTTT. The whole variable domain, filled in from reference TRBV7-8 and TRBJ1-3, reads GAGVSQSPRYKVAKRGQDVALRCDPISGHVSLFWYQQALGQGPEFLTYFQNEAQLDKSGLPSDRFFAERPEGSVSTLKIQRTQQEDSAVYLCASSPRGGRAGNTIYFGEGSWLTVV.

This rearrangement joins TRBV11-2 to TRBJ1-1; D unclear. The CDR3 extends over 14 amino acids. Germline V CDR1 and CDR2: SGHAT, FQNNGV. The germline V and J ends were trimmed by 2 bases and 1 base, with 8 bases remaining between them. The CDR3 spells CASSLSRGNTEAFF. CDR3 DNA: TGTGCCAGCAGCTTATCACGGGGGAACACTGAAGCTTTCTTT.

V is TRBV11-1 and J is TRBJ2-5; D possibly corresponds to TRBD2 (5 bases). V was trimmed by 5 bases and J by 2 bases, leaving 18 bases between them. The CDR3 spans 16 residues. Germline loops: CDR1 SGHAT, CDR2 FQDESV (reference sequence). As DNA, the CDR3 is TGTGCCAGCAGCCGAAAGCAGCGGAACACGCAAGAGACCCAGTACTTC. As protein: CASSRKQRNTQETQYF.

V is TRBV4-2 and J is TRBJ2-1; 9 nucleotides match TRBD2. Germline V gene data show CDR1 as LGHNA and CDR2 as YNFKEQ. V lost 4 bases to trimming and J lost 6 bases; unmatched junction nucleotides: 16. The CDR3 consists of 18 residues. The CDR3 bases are TGTGCCAGCAGCCTCCAATCCGGGCTAGCGGGGAGGGGCAATGAGCAGTTCTTC. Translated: CASSLQSGLAGRGNEQFF.

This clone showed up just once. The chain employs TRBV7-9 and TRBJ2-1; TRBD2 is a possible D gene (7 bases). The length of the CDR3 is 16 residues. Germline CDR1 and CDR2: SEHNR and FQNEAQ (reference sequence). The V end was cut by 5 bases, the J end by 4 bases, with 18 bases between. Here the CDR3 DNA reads TGTGCCAGCAGCGACCCTAGGCGGGGGCAATACAATGAGCAGTTCTTC. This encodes CASSDPRRGQYNEQFF.

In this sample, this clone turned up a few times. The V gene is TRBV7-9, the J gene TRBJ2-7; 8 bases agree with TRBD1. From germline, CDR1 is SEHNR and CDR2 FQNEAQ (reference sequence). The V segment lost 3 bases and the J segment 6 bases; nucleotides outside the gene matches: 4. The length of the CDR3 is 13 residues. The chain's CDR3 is CASSFIRGPEQYF. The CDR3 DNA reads TGTGCCAGCAGCTTCATCAGGGGGCCCGAGCAGTACTTC. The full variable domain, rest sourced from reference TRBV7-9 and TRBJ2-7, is DTGVSQNPRHKITKRGQNVTFRCDPISEHNRLYWYRQTLGQGPEFLTYFQNEAQLEKSRLLSDRFSAERPKGSFSTLEIQRTEQGDSAMYLCASSFIRGPEQYFGPGTRLTVT.

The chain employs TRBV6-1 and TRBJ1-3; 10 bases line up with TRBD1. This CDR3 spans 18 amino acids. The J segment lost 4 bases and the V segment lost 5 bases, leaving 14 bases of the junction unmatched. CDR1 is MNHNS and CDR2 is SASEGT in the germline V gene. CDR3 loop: CASSKDRGRRISGNTIYF. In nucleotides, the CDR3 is TGTGCCAGCAGTAAAGACAGGGGGCGCAGGATATCAGGAAACACCATATATTTT.